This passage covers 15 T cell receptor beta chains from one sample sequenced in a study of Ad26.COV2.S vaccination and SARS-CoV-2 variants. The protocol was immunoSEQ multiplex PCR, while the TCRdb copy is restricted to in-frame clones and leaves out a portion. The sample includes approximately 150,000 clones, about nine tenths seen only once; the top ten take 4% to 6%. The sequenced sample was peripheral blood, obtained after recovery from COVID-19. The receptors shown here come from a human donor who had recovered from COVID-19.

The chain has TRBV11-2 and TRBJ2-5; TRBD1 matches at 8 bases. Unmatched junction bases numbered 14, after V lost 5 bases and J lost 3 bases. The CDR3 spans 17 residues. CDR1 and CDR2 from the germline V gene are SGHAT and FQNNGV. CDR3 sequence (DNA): TGTGCCAGCAGCGACTTACCCCGGGACAGGCTAAAAGAGACCCAGTACTTC. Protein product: CASSDLPRDRLKETQYF.

This chain's CDR3 is CASSFAGNTEAFF. CDR3 nucleotides: TGTGCCAGCAGTTTTGCCGGGAACACTGAAGCTTTCTTT. The J gene is TRBJ1-1, the V gene TRBV12-3 or TRBV12-4; D remains unclear. The CDR3 contains 13 residues. V was cut by 3 bases and J by 1 base, with 6 bases left in between.

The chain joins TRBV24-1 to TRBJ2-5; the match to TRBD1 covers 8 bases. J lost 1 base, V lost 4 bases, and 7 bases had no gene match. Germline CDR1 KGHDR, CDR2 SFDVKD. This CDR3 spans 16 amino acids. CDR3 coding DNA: TGTGCCACCAGTGAAGACAGGGGCCCCCTCCAAGAGACCCAGTACTTC. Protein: CATSEDRGPLQETQYF.

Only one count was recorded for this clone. CDR3 region: CASMRTENTEAFF. The CDR3 nucleotides are TGCGCCAGCATGAGGACGGAGAACACTGAAGCTTTCTTT. The chain employs TRBV4-3 and TRBJ1-1, with D unclear. Per the germline V gene, CDR1 is LGHNA and CDR2 is YSLEER. V lost 7 bases and J lost 1, with 10 bases in between. CDR3 length: 13 amino acids.

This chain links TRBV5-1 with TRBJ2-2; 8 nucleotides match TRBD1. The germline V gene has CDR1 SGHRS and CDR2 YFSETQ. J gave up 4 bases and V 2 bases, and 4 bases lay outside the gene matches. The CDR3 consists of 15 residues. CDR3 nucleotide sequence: TGCGCCAGCAGCTTTCAGGGGGCTTTCACCGGGGAGCTGTTTTTT. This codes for CASSFQGAFTGELFF.

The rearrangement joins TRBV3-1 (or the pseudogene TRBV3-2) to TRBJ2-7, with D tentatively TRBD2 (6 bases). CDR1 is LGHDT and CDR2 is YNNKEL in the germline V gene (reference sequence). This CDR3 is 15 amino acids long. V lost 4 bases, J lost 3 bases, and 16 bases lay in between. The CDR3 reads CASSPGRRGYYEQYF. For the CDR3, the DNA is TGTGCCAGCAGCCCCGGCAGGCGGGGATACTACGAGCAGTACTTC.

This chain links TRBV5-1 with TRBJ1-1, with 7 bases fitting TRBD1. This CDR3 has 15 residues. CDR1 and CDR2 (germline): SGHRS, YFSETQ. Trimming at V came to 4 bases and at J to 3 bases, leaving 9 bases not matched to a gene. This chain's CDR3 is CASSGETGTDTEAFF. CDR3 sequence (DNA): TGCGCCAGCAGCGGAGAGACAGGGACTGACACTGAAGCTTTCTTT.

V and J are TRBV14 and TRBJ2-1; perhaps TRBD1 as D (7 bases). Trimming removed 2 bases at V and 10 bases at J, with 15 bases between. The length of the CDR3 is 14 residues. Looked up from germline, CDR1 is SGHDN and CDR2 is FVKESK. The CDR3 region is CASSQTRGEGEQFF. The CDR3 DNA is TGTGCCAGCAGCCAAACCAGGGGGGAAGGCGAGCAGTTCTTC.

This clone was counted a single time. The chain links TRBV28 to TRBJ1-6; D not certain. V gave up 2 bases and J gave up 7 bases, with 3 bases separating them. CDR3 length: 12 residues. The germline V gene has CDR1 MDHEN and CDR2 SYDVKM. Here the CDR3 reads CASSLNNSPLHF. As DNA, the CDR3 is TGTGCCAGCAGTTTAAACAATTCACCCCTCCACTTT.

CDR3 DNA sequence: TGTGCCAGCAGCTTAACAGTTTACACTGAAGCTTTCTTT. Its translation: CASSLTVYTEAFF. This chain connects TRBV11-3 to TRBJ1-1; D is uncertain. V dropped 2 bases and J dropped 3 bases, with 7 bases sitting between them. Germline values: CDR1 SGHNT, CDR2 YENEEA. The CDR3 extends over 13 amino acids.

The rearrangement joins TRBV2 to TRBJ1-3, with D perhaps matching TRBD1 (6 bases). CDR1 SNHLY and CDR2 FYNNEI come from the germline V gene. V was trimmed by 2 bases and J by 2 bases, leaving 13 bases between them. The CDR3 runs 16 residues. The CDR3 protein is CASSERGSGAGNTIYF. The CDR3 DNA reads TGTGCCAGCAGTGAACGAGGGTCAGGGGCTGGAAACACCATATATTTT.

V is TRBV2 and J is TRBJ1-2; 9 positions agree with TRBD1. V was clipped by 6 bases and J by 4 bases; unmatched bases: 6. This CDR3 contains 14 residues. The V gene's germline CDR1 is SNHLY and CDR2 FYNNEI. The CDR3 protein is CASSLQGASYGYTF. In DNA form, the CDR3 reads TGTGCCAGCAGCTTACAGGGGGCGAGCTATGGCTACACCTTC.

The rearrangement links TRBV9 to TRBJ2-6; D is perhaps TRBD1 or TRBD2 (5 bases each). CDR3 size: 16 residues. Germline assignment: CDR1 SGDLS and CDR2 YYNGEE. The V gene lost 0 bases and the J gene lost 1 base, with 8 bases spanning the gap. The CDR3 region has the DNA TGTGCCAGCAGCGTAGCCGAGGGGTCTGGGGCCAACGTCCTGACTTTC. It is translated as CASSVAEGSGANVLTF.

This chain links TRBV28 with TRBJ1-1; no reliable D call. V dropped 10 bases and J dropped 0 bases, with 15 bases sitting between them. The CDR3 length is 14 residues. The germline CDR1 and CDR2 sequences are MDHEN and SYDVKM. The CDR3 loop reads CATTEPNLNTEAFF. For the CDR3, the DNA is TGTGCCACCACCGAGCCCAATCTGAACACTGAAGCTTTCTTT.

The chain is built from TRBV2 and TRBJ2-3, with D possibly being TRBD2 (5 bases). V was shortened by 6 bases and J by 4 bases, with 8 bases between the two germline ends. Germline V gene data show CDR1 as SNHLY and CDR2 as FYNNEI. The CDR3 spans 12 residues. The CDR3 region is CASRRAADTQYF. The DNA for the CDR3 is TGTGCCAGCAGGAGGGCCGCAGATACGCAGTATTTT. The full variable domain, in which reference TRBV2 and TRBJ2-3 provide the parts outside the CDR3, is EPEVTQTPSHQVTQMGQEVILRCVPISNHLYFYWYRQILGQKVEFLVSFYNNEISEKSEIFDDQFSVERPDGSNFTLKIRSTKLEDSAMYFCASRRAADTQYFGPGTRLTVL.